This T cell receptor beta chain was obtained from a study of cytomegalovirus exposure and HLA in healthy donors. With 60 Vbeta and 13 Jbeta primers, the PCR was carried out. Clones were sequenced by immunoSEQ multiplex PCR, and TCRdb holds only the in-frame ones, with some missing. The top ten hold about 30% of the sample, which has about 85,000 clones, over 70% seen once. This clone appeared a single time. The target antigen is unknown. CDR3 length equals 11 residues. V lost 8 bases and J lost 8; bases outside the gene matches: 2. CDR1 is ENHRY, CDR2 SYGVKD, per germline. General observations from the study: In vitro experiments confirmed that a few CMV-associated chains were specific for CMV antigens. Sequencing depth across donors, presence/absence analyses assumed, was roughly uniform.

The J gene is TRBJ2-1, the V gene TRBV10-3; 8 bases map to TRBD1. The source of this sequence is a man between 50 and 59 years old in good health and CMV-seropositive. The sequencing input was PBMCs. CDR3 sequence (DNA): TGTGCCATCGGACAGGGCTATGAGCAGTTCTTC. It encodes CAIGQGYEQFF.